Sequencing of this T cell receptor (beta chain) was carried out in a study of blood T cell repertoires in COVID-19. Trimming left V 1 base short and J 3 bases short, with 12 bases between. Per the germline V gene, CDR1 is MDHEN and CDR2 is SYDVKM. The CDR3 is made up of 15 amino acids. This clone was observed once. Per the original methods: Reference gene primer amplification gave nucleated cell count estimates. The protocol was immunoSEQ multiplex PCR, while the TCRdb copy is restricted to in-frame clones and leaves out a portion. V, J and clone size were drawn from that table, and D and trimming were deduced from the DNA. The profile shows more than 350,000 clones, over 75% of them singletons. Cohorts were assigned according to the clinical history that participants reported. A PCR-confirmed or clinician-diagnosed COVID-19 case had contacted exposed participants within 2 weeks of entry.

This chain joins TRBV28 and TRBJ1-2, with D hard to call. The sample was PBMCs or T cells enriched from blood (not recorded which). The clonotype comes from a woman aged 18 to 35 who had been exposed to COVID-19. The CDR3 loop is CASSLLDTQYYGYTF. The CDR3 coding sequence is TGTGCCAGCAGTTTATTAGACACGCAATACTATGGCTACACCTTC.